The sequence of this T cell receptor (beta chain) was determined in a study of blood T cell repertoires in COVID-19. Study context: Some COVID-19 samples were acute and others convalescent; all came from the United States, Italy and Spain. PBMCs, B-cell-depleted T cells, or T cells were the source of the cDNA or gDNA that made up the material.

Unmatched junction bases numbered 5, after V lost 3 bases and J lost 2 bases. The germline CDR1 and CDR2 sequences are SGHRS and YFSETQ. This CDR3 is 15 amino acids long. Authors' analysis steps: Reference gene primer amplification gave nucleated cell count estimates. TCRdb's table, derived via immunoSEQ multiplex PCR, lists solely in-frame clones and lacks some. V, J and clone size are those of that table, while D and trimming were read from the DNA. The repertoire has some 240,000 clones, roughly 75% of them found once; the top ten carry 7.2%. The chain couples TRBV5-1 to TRBJ2-5, with 9 bases matching TRBD2. The sequence was obtained from a woman in her seventies with acute or convalescent COVID-19. Material for sequencing was peripheral blood. CDR3 sequence: CASSSSLAGQETQYF. Here the CDR3 DNA reads TGCGCCAGCAGCTCCTCACTAGCGGGTCAAGAGACCCAGTACTTC. Variable domain in full (rest from reference TRBV5-1 and TRBJ2-5): KAGVTQTPRYLIKTRGQQVTLSCSPISGHRSVSWYQQTPGQGLQFLFEYFSETQRNKGNFPGRFSGRQFSNSRSEMNVSTLELGDSALYLCASSSSLAGQETQYFGPGTRLLVL.